Shown below are 5 T cell receptor beta chains from a single sample sequenced in a study of blood T cell repertoires in COVID-19. Repertoires were generated with immunoSEQ multiplex PCR, while TCRdb's copy carries only in-frame clones and drops some. Of fewer than 350,000 clones in the sample, around 85% were seen once. Material: PBMCs or T cells enriched from blood (not recorded which). These receptors originate from a man aged 25-45 years who had recovered from COVID-19.

The chain links TRBV19 to TRBJ1-1; 7 bases are a match to TRBD1. Per the germline V gene, CDR1 is LNHDA and CDR2 is SQIVND (reference sequence). Trimming removed 6 bases from V and 1 base from J; junction bases left unmatched: 5. The CDR3 totals 14 residues. The CDR3: CASRTGPRNTEAFF. CDR3 bases: TGTGCCAGTAGGACAGGGCCACGGAACACTGAAGCTTTCTTT.

The chain has TRBV24-1 and TRBJ1-4; TRBD1 is a possible D gene (5 bases). The length of the CDR3 is 17 residues. V was pared by 3 bases and J by 0 bases, with 13 bases between. Germline values: CDR1 KGHDR, CDR2 SFDVKD. CDR3 protein: CATSDGGSFATNEKLFF. The CDR3 region has the DNA TGTGCCACCAGTGATGGGGGGAGTTTCGCAACTAATGAAAAACTGTTTTTT.

A word on this clone: Other DNA sequences within the sample encode an identical CDR3. The rearrangement links TRBV3-1 (or the pseudogene TRBV3-2) to TRBJ1-6; a weak D match, TRBD1 (6 bases). Germline V gene lookup returns CDR1 LGHDT and CDR2 YNNKEL (reference sequence). The V end was cut by 3 bases, the J end by 7 bases, with 10 bases between. This CDR3 spans 14 amino acids. CDR3: CASSQDSRNSPLHF. The CDR3 nucleotides are TGTGCCAGCAGCCAGGACAGCCGGAATTCACCCCTCCACTTT.

The chain links TRBV13 to TRBJ1-6; 9 bases match TRBD1. The CDR3 is made up of 18 amino acids. Looked up from germline, CDR1 is PRHDT and CDR2 is FYEKMQ (reference sequence). V shed 4 bases, J shed 9 bases, and the junction held 16 bases outside the gene matches. CDR3 DNA sequence: TGTGCCAGCAGCTCAAATTCGGACAGGGGCAACTACGGTTCACCCCTCCACTTT. As protein: CASSSNSDRGNYGSPLHF.

This clone has just a few counts. The rearrangement uses TRBV29-1 and TRBJ2-7; tentatively, D is TRBD2 (7 bases). CDR1 SQVTM and CDR2 ANQGSEA come from the germline V gene. The CDR3 totals 13 residues. The ends were cut back, 3 bases at V and 7 bases at J, with 16 bases in the middle. CDR3: CSVDRGATGEQYF. In DNA form, the CDR3 reads TGCAGCGTTGATCGGGGGGCAACGGGTGAGCAGTACTTC.